This T cell receptor (beta chain) derives from a study of CD8 T cells in ankylosing spondylitis. Study observations and caveats: A motif of fewer than ten highly homologous TCR beta variants was seen as apparently characteristic of ankylosing spondylitis blood. Disease-linked clones proved CD8+ and comparatively uncommon in peripheral blood. A number of the motif variants had already been described in reactive arthritis synovial fluid and blood.

Quantitative molecular-barcoded 5'-RACE generated the TCR beta libraries. TCRdb redid the calling of the 5' RACE reads with MiXCR, one entry per CDR3 protein. Of about 540,000 distinct CDR3 sequences in the sample, roughly 13% are singletons; the top ten hold 6.5% to 7%. Only a few counts were recorded for this clonotype. The antigen is undetermined. The CDR3 is made up of 14 amino acids. Trimming stripped 6 bases from V and 0 bases from J, with 8 bases between. Per the germline V gene, CDR1 is LNHDA and CDR2 is SQIVND (reference sequence). This TCR derives from a male donor with ankylosing spondylitis. The specimen sequenced was blood, either unsorted or a sorted T cell fraction (not recorded which). This chain uses TRBV19 with TRBJ2-2; D is tentatively TRBD1 or TRBD2 (5 bases each). CDR3 residues: CASSEGSNTGELFF. CDR3 sequence (DNA): TGTGCCAGTAGCGAGGGGTCGAACACCGGGGAGCTGTTTTTT.